The 5 T cell receptor beta chains below were found in one sample sequenced in a study of T-cell memory formation after mild COVID-19. TCRdb reprocessed the 5' RACE reads via MiXCR and lists one record per CDR3 protein. This sample yields more than 150,000 distinct CDR3 sequences, of which about 21% are seen a single time; more than 20% belongs to the top ten. Specimen: PBMCs or a T cell subset sorted from them (not recorded which). The receptors were gathered from an adult woman who had mild COVID-19 (a few samples of this study predate the infection). Cell type and time point are not known.

This clonotype was found a few times. The CDR3 reads CASSPGQGERTYEQYF. The CDR3, as DNA: TGTGCCAGCAGCCCTGGACAGGGTGAGCGGACCTACGAGCAGTACTTC. The chain is built from TRBV7-9 and TRBJ2-7; 8 bases agree with TRBD1. V was clipped by 5 bases and J by 2 bases; unmatched bases: 11. Germline assignment: CDR1 SEHNR and CDR2 FQNEAQ (reference sequence). The CDR3 runs 16 residues. Based on the CDR3 plus reference TRBV7-9 and TRBJ2-7, the full variable domain is DTGVSQNPRHKITKRGQNVTFRCDPISEHNRLYWYRQTLGQGPEFLTYFQNEAQLEKSRLLSDRFSAERPKGSFSTLEIQRTEQGDSAMYLCASSPGQGERTYEQYFGPGTRLTVT.

The rearrangement joins TRBV5-5 to TRBJ1-1; possibly TRBD1 for D (6 bases). The ends were cut back, 7 bases at V and 1 base at J, with 11 bases in the middle. The CDR3 is made up of 13 amino acids. Germline V gene data show CDR1 as SGHKS and CDR2 as YYEKEE (reference sequence). CDR3 amino acids: CASQGRPNTEAFF. In DNA form, the CDR3 reads TGTGCCAGCCAGGGGCGCCCGAACACTGAAGCTTTCTTT.

This clonotype showed up many times. The chain employs TRBV7-6 and TRBJ2-3, with D unclear. The CDR3 extends over 13 amino acids. CDR1 and CDR2 (germline): SGHVS, FNYEAQ. V was clipped by 6 bases and J by 2 bases, with 9 bases between them. DNA for the CDR3: TGTGCCAGCAGTCCTCTCCCCACAGATACGCAGTATTTT. This sequence encodes CASSPLPTDTQYF.

The chain combines TRBV20-1 with TRBJ2-1; unclear D gene. In germline, CDR1 is DFQATT, CDR2 SNEGSKA (reference sequence). The V and J ends lost 1 base and 7 bases respectively, with 17 bases between them. The CDR3 runs 15 residues. CDR3 nucleotide sequence: TGCAGTGCTAGAGCCCCGGACCGTATGTTGAATGAGCAGTTCTTC. Residues: CSARAPDRMLNEQFF.

This clonotype was picked up a small number of times. The chain uses TRBV9 and TRBJ2-1; a possible D gene is TRBD2 (6 bases). CDR1 is SGDLS, CDR2 YYNGEE, per germline. CDR3 length: 15 amino acids. With 3 bases removed from V and 7 bases from J, the gap between germline ends came to 17 bases. In DNA, the CDR3 is TGTGCCAGCAGCGCGGGGACTCCCTGGGGGAATGAGCAGTTCTTC. This gives the protein CASSAGTPWGNEQFF.